This TCR beta chain derives from a study of blood T cells in healthy people across ages (dated by TCRdb to the mid-2010s). Regarding the research as a whole: In model experiments, template switching captured roughly one uniquely barcoded TCR beta cDNA molecule for every two T cells. Donors of different ages were randomly distributed across sequencing lanes to avoid experimental bias. The donors were divided into four age groups: young (average approximately 17 years), middle-aged (about 40), aged (approximately 62) and long-lived (around 87). Using deep sequencing normalized with unique cDNA molecular identifiers, the study measured how TCR beta repertoire diversity changes with age. Using the same blood draw, the study looked at two additional independent replicas of 1 million unique cDNA reads for two donors, one aged 18 to 30 and the other aged 80 or older.

The method was 5' RACE. TCRdb records Illumina HiSeq 2500 as the sequencer. The second PCR ran for roughly 7 to 12 cycles and used a J-beta primer mix along with a sample-barcoded 5' primer. A template-switch 5' adaptor carrying 12 random nucleotides introduced a unique molecular identifier onto each TCR beta cDNA molecule. Each sample yielded at least 2.5 million CDR3-containing paired-end reads. First-strand cDNA was synthesized from all RNA with the Mint cDNA synthesis kit, primed by a TRBC-specific oligonucleotide. All cDNA was treated with uracil-DNA glycosylase and then went through a first 18-cycle PCR with the universal primers M1SS and BC2_uni_R. The original methods were these. For normalization, 1 million high-quality reads, each with a distinct molecular identifier, were randomly selected from each sample. Instead of being binned into consensus sequences, reads that shared molecular identifiers were thrown out. MiTCR, set to a Q25 quality threshold and the strictest error-elimination algorithm, was used for CDR3 identification, clonotype clustering and error correction. A nonparametric unseen species model with Euler transformation was used to estimate lower-bound total TCR beta diversity. Using fastp at Q25 and MiXCR, TCRdb reprocessed the public reads and kept productive beta chains. Under each unique CDR3 protein, matching rows form one entry showing the most common genes and DNA. These V and J calls are TCRdb output, not the study's own analysis. For this sample there are 650,000 to 800,000 distinct CDR3 sequences; around 43% appear just once. About a fifth of the sample goes to the ten largest clones.

Germline trimming: 2 bases from V, 7 bases from J; junction bases outside gene matches: 16. The CDR1 and CDR2 encoded by the germline V gene (reference sequence) are MNHEY and SMNVEV. From the cysteine up to the phenylalanine, the CDR3 has a length of 18 residues. The CDR3 DNA has 54 bases and is translated from base 1. On this clonotype: Its antigen specificity is not known. Base qualities are not provided; no much larger clone lies one nucleotide away.

Results the study describes overall, beyond this receptor: Compared with the aged group, the long-lived group had more naive CD4+ T cells, fewer expanded clones and increased TCR diversity, suggesting age selection. The percentage of naive T cells measured by flow cytometry correlated strongly with observed TCR beta diversity. Because donor CMV infection status was unknown, age-related changes in expanded clonotypes were potentially confounded. Estimates of total diversity based on one million sequenced T cells were regarded as lower bounds and as underestimates. Because profiling used bulk unsorted PBMCs, naive and antigen-experienced compartments could not be compared conclusively. Observed TCR beta diversity per million T cells fell roughly linearly with age, and a significant reduction was already apparent by age roughly 40.

The donors were roughly 39 Caucasian individuals from Russia, aged 6 to 90 years, who were systemically healthy. Roughly 11 milliliters of peripheral blood were drawn from each donor into EDTA-treated Vacutainer tubes. Ficoll-Paque density-gradient centrifugation was used to isolate PBMCs, with at least 6.5 million per sample. Total RNA was extracted from PBMCs with Trizol reagent, with at least 5 micrograms obtained per sample. For every donor, an aliquot of PBMCs went through flow cytometry to measure the percentages of naive CD45RAhigh/CD27high T cells. Sequenced material: blood. The chain links TRBV27 with TRBJ2-7, with 11 junctional bases fitting TRBD2. The TCR originated in a man in his 60s in good health. The CDR3 region reads CASSLRPSGGHSYNEQYF. The nucleotide sequence is TGTGCCAGCAGTTTAAGGCCTAGCGGGGGGCACTCCTACAATGAGCAGTACTTC.